This entry features one TCR beta chain sequence. No cognate antigen has been identified for it. Base qualities are not at hand, and no much larger clone is one base apart. All of the isolated RNA was reverse transcribed with the High Capacity cDNA Reverse Transcription Kit, so expressed TCRB transcripts were sequenced. Deep immunoSEQ sequencing was performed on naive, central memory and regulatory T cell samples, with an average of roughly 3.3 million total reads per sample. Sorted cells were lysed in RLT buffer and RNA was extracted with DNase-treated RNeasy Micro or Mini kits, depending on cell number. To prevent cross-contamination, each cell subset was processed individually, whereas patient and healthy donor samples were processed jointly. TCRB sequences were amplified from cDNA with the immunoSEQ multiplex PCR, producing 87-bp fragments spanning the CDR3 region. The amplicons were sequenced using the Illumina HiSeq platform. In the original analysis: Synthetic template baselines were used to correct PCR bias computationally, reads within Hamming distance 2 were collapsed together, and singletons that could not be merged were discarded. Reads were aligned against IMGT so that V, D and J genes, CDR3 length and insertions or deletions at six rearrangement sites could be assigned. Within each subset, clonotype counts were normalized to the number of sorted cells before true diversity and Gini coefficients were calculated with the tcR R package. The overlap coefficient, calculated on TCRB nucleotide sequences, was used to measure repertoire sharing. As a proxy for the pre-selection repertoire, out-of-frame TCRB sequences from naive cells were analyzed. Drawn from immuneACCESS, this table holds only the in-frame rearrangements with V and J called that TCRdb kept. Clones are partly lost; checked studies trace under half to an unresolved V gene and leave the rest unexplained. The V and J calls and clone size are taken from that table; D and trimming were inferred from the DNA. For this sample there are some 360,000 clones; 20% appear just once. In total, the top ten clones hold approximately 0.043% of the sample.

Each donor gave one peripheral blood draw, approximately 120 mL on average, collected into heparinised tubes. Using a panel that included CD45RO, CCR7, CD25, CD127, CD95 and CD27, naive, central memory, regulatory and stem cell-like memory CD4+ T cells were sorted on a BD FACSAria II. Purity was above 98% for every sorted population. PBMCs were isolated immediately by Lymphoprep density gradient centrifugation and stained directly without culture. Samples were stained and sorted in pairs, with one healthy donor and one patient per experiment, so that batch effects were minimized. This specimen comes from a study of beta chain features in type 1 diabetes (dated by TCRdb to the late 2010s). In the study overall: Mean age, gender distribution, total cell number and subset yield did not differ between patients and healthy donors. Across all samples, about 110 million sorted cells were examined, and cell number per subset correlated strongly with RNA yield. The study compared the TCRB repertoires of sorted circulating CD4+ T cell subsets in recently diagnosed type 1 diabetes patients with those in matched healthy donors. Regulatory and stem cell-like memory subsets were isolated from only 8 patients and roughly eight healthy donors, whereas naive and central memory subsets came from all 30 or so donors. Study-level results and caveats: Only small numbers of individuals were included in the HLA sub-analyses, which left unresolved whether HLA type had any influence on TCRB rearrangement. Patients with type 1 diabetes made fewer insertions and deleted more nucleotides at VDJ recombination sites, implying thymic rearrangement abnormalities. Sequencing cDNA rather than genomic DNA could over-represent highly expressing activated cells, although activation and CD3 levels did not differ between groups. PCR may preferentially amplify shorter templates, but because patient and control samples were amplified and corrected together, any resulting skew would affect both groups equally. Naive, central memory and regulatory TCRB repertoires appeared more similar among patients than among healthy donors. In all four CD4+ subsets, TCRB CDR3 length was moderately but significantly shorter in type 1 diabetes patients.

The trim is 2 bases for V and 0 bases for J, with a gap of 17 bases between the germline ends. The CDR3 runs 16 amino acids, cysteine and phenylalanine included. The DNA shown is the 48-base CDR3, in frame from base 1. CDR1 and CDR2 are drawn from the germline V gene (reference sequence): GTSNPN, SVGIG. This receptor was obtained from a woman under 30 in good health. The sample taken for sequencing was naive CD4+ T cells from blood. Read against the paper, the sample's cell subset or site label means: true naive CD4+ T cells. The rearrangement combines TRBV30 with TRBJ2-7; a tentative D call is TRBD1 (6 bases match). The CDR3 has the sequence CAWSPARTAFSYEQYF. The sequenced DNA: TGTGCCTGGAGTCCGGCGAGGACAGCTTTCTCCTACGAGCAGTACTTC.